This entry lists 25 T cell receptor beta chains sequenced from one sample in a study of human CD8 memory T cell subsets. UMI-labeled 5' RACE was the method by which TCR beta libraries were made. TCRdb derives one entry per CDR3 protein from the 5' RACE reads, leaving out DNA. This specimen shows some 6,100 distinct CDR3 sequences; the ten leading clones hold about 17%. TPEX cells were exhausted-like CCR7+ PD-1+ TIGIT+ early memory CD8+ T cells. The sample comprised CD8+ T cells from PBMCs. The source of these receptors is a human donor in good health.

This rearrangement joins TRBV5-8 to TRBJ2-2; as DNA is missing, the TRBD1 call by TCRdb cannot be tested. This CDR3 spans 19 amino acids. The germline CDR1 and CDR2 sequences are SGHTS and YDEGEE. The CDR3 here is CASSRKLRNTDSFTGELFF.

The V and J genes are TRBV6-2 or TRBV6-3 and TRBJ2-1. This CDR3 is 13 amino acids long. Germline CDR1 reads MNHEY; CDR2 reads SVGEGT. The CDR3 here is CASSFFNPYEQFF.

V is TRBV27 and J is TRBJ1-2. Germline CDR1 reads MNHEY; CDR2 reads SMNVEV (reference sequence). There are 12 residues in the CDR3. The CDR3 spells CASSPSNYGYTF.

The rearrangement joins TRBV4-1 to TRBJ2-7. The germline V gene has CDR1 MGHRA and CDR2 YSYEKL. This CDR3 region has 15 residues. The CDR3 here is CASSQDWAPAYEQYF.

The rearrangement links TRBV7-8 to TRBJ2-3. This CDR3 spans 14 amino acids. Germline CDR1 is SGHVS and CDR2 is FQNEAQ. CDR3 sequence: CASSLVPGTDTQYF.

This clonotype shows up as medium-sized by frequency. This rearrangement joins TRBV29-1 to TRBJ1-1; TCRdb lists TRBD1, though no DNA is available to test this call. There are 15 residues in the CDR3. The germline gives CDR1 SQVTM, CDR2 ANQGSEA. The CDR3 loop reads CSVERVGGGDTEAFF. Combining the CDR3 with reference TRBV29-1 and TRBJ1-1 gives the whole variable domain SAVISQKPSRDICQRGTSLTIQCQVDSQVTMMFWYRQQPGQSLTLIATANQGSEATYESGFVIDKFPISRPNLTFSTLTVSNMSPEDSSIYLCSVERVGGGDTEAFFGQGTRLTVV.

The rearrangement joins TRBV3-1 to TRBJ1-5. CDR3 size: 17 residues. Germline CDR1 reads LGHDT; CDR2 reads YNNKEL (reference sequence). The CDR3 region is CASSQDGPGDSNQPQHF.

In terms of frequency, this clonotype is medium-sized. The CDR3 region is CSVDGAQGGTDTQYF. This chain uses TRBV29-1 with TRBJ2-3; the D call of TRBD1 rests on TCRdb alone, since no DNA is present to check it. CDR3 length: 15 residues. Germline values: CDR1 SQVTM, CDR2 ANQGSEA.

The rearrangement links TRBV3-1 to TRBJ2-5; TCRdb designates TRBD2, a call that cannot be tested without DNA. The CDR3 has 19 residues. Looked up from germline, CDR1 is LGHDT and CDR2 is YNNKEL (reference sequence). The CDR3: CASSQDGREISGADGTQYF.

This clonotype ranks as medium-sized (0.01 to 0.1%) in terms of frequency. V is TRBV19 and J is TRBJ1-2; as DNA is missing, the TRBD1 call by TCRdb cannot be tested. CDR3 length: 12 residues. Germline V CDR1 and CDR2: LNHDA, SQIVND (reference sequence). CDR3 sequence: CASIGQTYGYTF.

V gene TRBV10-3 combines with J gene TRBJ1-2. Germline V CDR1 and CDR2: ENHRY, SYGVKD. This CDR3 region has 14 residues. The CDR3 is CAISESWQNYGYTF.

The V and J genes are TRBV28 and TRBJ1-5; TCRdb gives TRBD1 as the D gene, but with no DNA this cannot be confirmed. The germline CDR1 and CDR2 sequences are MDHEN and SYDVKM. CDR3 size: 17 residues. The CDR3 region is CASSSWTGTISNQPQHF.

The chain carries TRBV9 and TRBJ1-4; TCRdb returns TRBD1, unconfirmable since there is no DNA. There are 14 residues in the CDR3. From germline, CDR1 is SGDLS and CDR2 YYNGEE. The CDR3 loop is CASSGQGKDEKLFF.

The rearrangement joins TRBV12-3 or TRBV12-4 to TRBJ2-5. The CDR3 has 16 residues. The CDR3 loop is CASSSEQAEAQETQYF.

This chain connects TRBV3-1 to TRBJ2-7; TCRdb's D call of TRBD1 is untestable without DNA. Looked up from germline, CDR1 is LGHDT and CDR2 is YNNKEL (reference sequence). This CDR3 has 15 amino acids. The CDR3 loop is CASSQERPGVVEQYF.

The chain links TRBV24-1 to TRBJ1-1. The length of the CDR3 is 13 residues. Germline-derived CDR1 and CDR2 are KGHDR and SFDVKD. CDR3 protein: CATRERRDTEAFF.

This sequence joins TRBV7-9 and TRBJ2-3; with no DNA, the TCRdb D assignment of TRBD1 cannot be verified. The CDR3 loop spans 13 amino acids. Germline CDR1 reads SEHNR; CDR2 reads FQNEAQ (reference sequence). The CDR3 spells CARGGGYTDTQYF.

CDR3 protein: CASSQDPGAGEKLFF. The chain recombines TRBV4-1 with TRBJ1-4; the TRBD1 assignment by TCRdb is unverifiable without DNA. This CDR3 comprises 15 residues. Per germline, CDR1 MGHRA and CDR2 YSYEKL.

The chain uses TRBV29-1 and TRBJ2-7; checking the TCRdb D call of TRBD1 is not possible without DNA. Germline V gene lookup returns CDR1 SQVTM and CDR2 ANQGSEA. CDR3 size: 13 residues. The CDR3: CSVRTGTGYEQYF.

The chain has TRBV4-1 and TRBJ1-5. Per germline, CDR1 MGHRA and CDR2 YSYEKL. The CDR3 length is 13 residues. The CDR3 here is CASSPREGQPQHF.

The chain joins TRBV25-1 to TRBJ2-1; TCRdb returns TRBD2, unconfirmable since there is no DNA. The CDR3 extends over 14 amino acids. The germline gives CDR1 MGHDK, CDR2 SYGVNS. CDR3 loop: CASSETLASDEQFF.

This chain connects TRBV15 to TRBJ2-3; TCRdb's D call, TRBD2, is unchecked because there is no DNA. The CDR3 covers 14 residues. Germline CDR1 LNHNV, CDR2 YYDKDF (reference sequence). CDR3 in amino acids: CATSRVSGGATQYF.

V gene TRBV5-4 combines with J gene TRBJ1-1. Per germline, CDR1 SGHNT and CDR2 YYREEE (reference sequence). CDR3 length: 13 residues. The CDR3 sequence: CASSPTANTEAFF.

CDR3: CASSEARTVSSYEQYF. The gene calls are TRBV2 and TRBJ2-7. Per germline, CDR1 SNHLY and CDR2 FYNNEI. CDR3 size: 16 residues.

This CDR3 reads CASTRGRDTYEQYF. The chain uses TRBV6-1 and TRBJ2-7; the D gene TCRdb calls, TRBD1, cannot be checked with no DNA. CDR3 size: 14 residues. Germline values: CDR1 MNHNS, CDR2 SASEGT.